This T cell receptor (beta chain) was captured by sequencing in a study of T cell repertoires in cytomegalovirus infection. About the study: It was the public TCR beta signatures that indicated both CMV infection and matching HLA type. Study outcomes and limitations: There were HLA-C-restricted CMV-specific TCR beta clonotypes dominating the ex vivo response. Using cumulative public TCR beta family frequency, the authors identified those who carried CMV together with the relevant HLA.

TCRdb re-called the reads with MiXCR, one entry per CDR3 protein. In the table there are 250,000 to 300,000 distinct CDR3 sequences, roughly 15% of which are singletons. This clonotype came up a few times. Its target is unknown. This sequence originates from a human donor in good health (CMV status not recorded). Some clones in this sample may be carry-over from other donors' samples. Sequencing was performed on PBMCs.

The CDR3 DNA sequence: TGTGCCAGCAGCCTACGGGGCGGGGGCGCGGCCTACGAGCAGTACTTC. Protein: CASSLRGGGAAYEQYF. This chain links TRBV5-4 with TRBJ2-7; tentative D call: TRBD2 (7 bases). Germline V lookup: CDR1 SGHNT, CDR2 YYREEE (reference sequence). With 4 bases removed from V and 2 bases from J, the gap between germline ends came to 19 bases. The CDR3 extends over 16 amino acids.